This is a list of T cell receptor beta chains from one sample in a study of blood T cell repertoires in COVID-19. TCRdb's table, derived via immunoSEQ multiplex PCR, lists solely in-frame clones and lacks some. The data contain hundreds of thousands of clones, roughly 87% of them singletons. Sequencing input: PBMCs or T cells enriched from blood (not recorded which). The receptors come from a woman aged 25 to 39 who had recovered from COVID-19. Each CDR3 is given with its conserved first and last residue. D genes are given only for firm matches. Part of the rows lack a size; the others show once, few, many or a class for expanded clones.

TRBV7-9	NA	TRBD2	TRBJ2-1	CASSLETSGHNEQFF	TGTGCCAGCAGCTTAGAGACTAGCGGCCACAATGAGCAGTTCTTC
TRBV30	NA	NA	TRBJ1-2	CAWNINGYTF	TGTGCCTGGAACATCAATGGCTACACCTTC
TRBV12-3/TRBV12-4	NA	NA	TRBJ2-7	CASSFSGDYEQYF	TGTGCCAGCAGTTTTTCCGGGGACTACGAGCAGTACTTC
TRBV5-1	NA	TRBD2	TRBJ2-2	CASSSLAGADTGELFF	TGCGCCAGCAGCTCACTAGCGGGAGCGGACACCGGGGAGCTGTTTTTT
TRBV30	NA	NA	TRBJ2-2	CAWSVLARTGELFF	TGTGCCTGGAGTGTACTAGCCAGGACCGGGGAGCTGTTTTTT
TRBV4-1	NA	NA	TRBJ2-7	CASSHGEGEFANEQYF	TGCGCCAGCAGCCACGGAGAGGGTGAATTTGCCAACGAGCAGTACTTC
TRBV3-1/TRBV3-2	NA	TRBD1	TRBJ2-1	CASSQLRTGSDEQFF	TGTGCCAGCAGCCAACTACGGACAGGGTCGGATGAGCAGTTCTTC
TRBV5-5	NA	NA	TRBJ1-4	CASSFEIQGYEKLFF	TGTGCCAGCAGCTTCGAAATCCAGGGGTATGAAAAACTGTTTTTT
TRBV3-1/TRBV3-2	few	NA	TRBJ1-2	CASSQLQGHGYTF	TGTGCCAGCAGCCAGCTACAGGGACATGGCTACACCTTC
TRBV4-1	NA	NA	TRBJ1-2	CASSQDGSSYGYTF	TGCGCCAGCAGCCAAGATGGTAGCAGCTATGGCTACACCTTC
TRBV7-9	NA	NA	TRBJ2-5	CASSPEGTQYF	TGTGCCAGCAGCCCAGAGGGGACCCAGTACTTC
TRBV19	NA	NA	TRBJ2-2	CASTQQVIYTGELFF	TGTGCCAGTACTCAACAGGTGATTTACACCGGGGAGCTGTTTTTT
TRBV11-1	many	TRBD1	TRBJ1-1	CASSSDRTEAFF	TGTGCCAGCAGCTCGGACAGGACTGAAGCTTTCTTT
TRBV12-3/TRBV12-4	NA	NA	TRBJ2-7	CASQWGESYEQYF	TGTGCCAGTCAGTGGGGAGAGAGCTACGAGCAGTACTTC
TRBV2	NA	TRBD1	TRBJ2-7	CASSGAGGMYEQYF	TGTGCCAGCAGTGGGGCAGGGGGAATGTACGAGCAGTACTTC
TRBV3-1/TRBV3-2	NA	TRBD2	TRBJ2-5	CASSQNRGAGGETQYF	TGTGCCAGCAGCCAAAATAGGGGGGCGGGAGGAGAGACCCAGTACTTC
TRBV28	NA	TRBD1	TRBJ2-1	CATSGQNYNEQFF	TGTGCCACCTCGGGACAGAACTACAATGAGCAGTTCTTC
TRBV7-8	NA	NA	TRBJ1-3	CASSSASWADVSGNTIYF	TGTGCCAGCAGCTCGGCCTCCTGGGCTGACGTCTCTGGAAACACCATATATTTT
TRBV7-9	NA	NA	TRBJ1-6	CASSPPYSYNSPLHF	TGTGCCAGCAGCCCGCCCTATTCCTATAATTCACCCCTCCACTTT
TRBV7-3	NA	TRBD1	TRBJ1-1	CASSLTGQGGTEAFF	TGTGCCAGCAGCTTAACTGGACAGGGAGGAACTGAAGCTTTCTTT
TRBV5-4	NA	NA	TRBJ1-2	CASSFGGQNYGYTF	TGTGCCAGCAGCTTTGGTGGACAGAACTATGGCTACACCTTC
TRBV11-2	NA	NA	TRBJ2-5	CASSTPRGQETQYF	TGTGCCAGCAGCACCCCTAGGGGCCAAGAGACCCAGTACTTC
TRBV10-3	once	TRBD2	TRBJ2-1	CAIRPSGGVSYNEQFF	TGTGCCATCAGGCCTAGCGGGGGGGTCTCCTACAATGAGCAGTTCTTC
TRBV7-9	NA	NA	TRBJ1-2	CASTHVSGVLNYGYTF	TGTGCCTCAACCCATGTTTCGGGGGTCCTTAACTATGGCTACACCTTC
TRBV19	NA	TRBD1	TRBJ1-4	CASSPLGTENEKLFF	TGTGCCAGTAGTCCGCTAGGGACAGAGAATGAAAAACTGTTTTTT
TRBV2	NA	NA	TRBJ1-1	CATSPQGANTEAFF	TGTGCCACTTCACCTCAAGGGGCGAACACTGAAGCTTTCTTT
TRBV7-9	NA	NA	TRBJ1-1	CASSLGGSTEAFF	TGTGCCAGCAGCTTAGGAGGAAGCACTGAAGCTTTCTTT
TRBV7-6	NA	TRBD1	TRBJ2-1	CASSSPGQGFNEQFF	TGTGCCAGCAGCTCACCGGGACAGGGGTTTAATGAGCAGTTCTTC
TRBV15	NA	NA	TRBJ1-5	CATGPRVASNQPQHF	TGTGCCACCGGGCCCAGGGTCGCAAGCAATCAGCCCCAGCATTTT
TRBV29-1	few	TRBD2	TRBJ2-3	CSVDSGGFTDTQYF	TGCAGCGTTGATAGCGGGGGATTCACAGATACGCAGTATTTT
TRBV2	few	NA	TRBJ1-3	CASSSPESSGNTIYF	TGTGCCAGCAGTAGTCCAGAAAGCTCTGGAAACACCATATATTTT
TRBV7-9	NA	NA	TRBJ2-5	CASSFGNGGSQETQYF	TGTGCCAGCAGTTTCGGTAACGGGGGAAGCCAAGAGACCCAGTACTTC
TRBV6-5	NA	TRBD2	TRBJ2-1	CASSYSAGGYNEQFF	TGTGCCAGCAGTTACTCAGCGGGGGGCTACAATGAGCAGTTCTTC
TRBV28	NA	NA	TRBJ2-7	CASSLASTYEQYF	TGTGCCAGCAGTTTAGCTAGTACCTACGAGCAGTACTTC
TRBV6-5	NA	NA	TRBJ1-1	CASSYAVRNTEAFF	TGTGCCAGCAGTTACGCGGTAAGGAACACTGAAGCTTTCTTT